Below are 12 T cell receptor beta chains sequenced from a single sample in a study of T-cell reconstitution after alpha-beta-depleted transplantation in children. Preparation of the TCRbeta library used unique molecular identifiers. MiXCR, run by TCRdb on the PCR reads, gives a single entry per CDR3 protein. The table records 400,000 to 500,000 distinct CDR3 sequences, around 9.9% of them present only once. Sequenced material: PBMCs from the stem cell graft donor, taken from the stem cell graft. The source of these receptors is a human donor who donated a stem cell graft to a child with acute myeloid leukemia.

The rearrangement links TRBV20-1 to TRBJ2-5; D call uncertain. Germline V gene lookup returns CDR1 DFQATT and CDR2 SNEGSKA (reference sequence). Trimming shortened V by 1 base and J by 4 bases, and 7 bases separated the two germline ends. The CDR3 has 12 residues. The CDR3 sequence: CSARVWGETQYF. DNA of the CDR3: TGCAGTGCTAGAGTTTGGGGAGAGACCCAGTACTTC.

This clonotype has more than one count but fewer than ten. The rearrangement joins TRBV18 to TRBJ2-3; D is unresolved. The CDR3 covers 13 residues. Germline CDR1 reads KGHSH; CDR2 reads LQKENI. Trimming took off 1 base at V and 3 bases at J, with 5 bases between the two ends. The CDR3 spells CASSPHKTDTQYF. For the CDR3, the DNA is TGTGCCAGCTCACCACATAAAACAGATACGCAGTATTTT.

This chain uses TRBV5-1 with TRBJ2-1; D remains unclear. Trimming left V 1 base short and J 8 bases short, with 13 bases between. The germline gives CDR1 SGHRS, CDR2 YFSETQ. This CDR3 is built from 14 residues. The CDR3 DNA is TGCGCCAGCAGCTTGTCGGTGGGCGCGGATGAGCAGTTCTTC. Encoded protein: CASSLSVGADEQFF.

This clonotype was recorded a few times. The CDR3 bases are TGTGCCAGCAGTTACTTTGGGGTAGGCCATGAGCAGTTCTTC. Residues: CASSYFGVGHEQFF. The rearrangement uses TRBV6-2 or TRBV6-3 and TRBJ2-1; D uncertain. V gave up 1 base and J gave up 8 bases, with 12 bases separating them. This CDR3 has 14 residues. Germline CDR1 is MNHEY and CDR2 is SVGEGT.

This clonotype was found a few times. In DNA form, the CDR3 reads TGTGCCAGCAGTGGATGGACAGAGATAAGCTACGAGCAGTACTTC. Translating it yields CASSGWTEISYEQYF. The genes are TRBV25-1 and TRBJ2-7, with a weak D call TRBD1 (6 bases). There are 15 residues in the CDR3. Germline lookup yields CDR1 MGHDK and CDR2 SYGVNS. Trimming removed 4 bases from V and 3 bases from J, with 16 bases in between.

The chain couples TRBV29-1 to TRBJ2-7, with 10 bases identical to TRBD1. The germline V gene has CDR1 SQVTM and CDR2 ANQGSEA. This CDR3 is built from 13 residues. V shed 6 bases and J 3 bases; nucleotides not matched to a gene: 5. CDR3 DNA sequence: TGCAGCGTCTCCGGGACAGGGGACTACGAGCAGTACTTC. It translates to CSVSGTGDYEQYF.

In its sample, this clonotype was seen many times. The chain recombines TRBV5-6 with TRBJ2-2, with TRBD1 identical over 9 bases. The CDR3 totals 15 residues. Germline CDR1 and CDR2: SGHDT and YYEEEE. J lost 7 bases, V lost 2 bases, and 6 bases had no gene match. The CDR3 DNA follows: TGTGCCAGCAGCTTCGGGGACAGGGCAAGCGGGGAGCTGTTTTTT. As protein: CASSFGDRASGELFF.

The table lists this clonotype with a few counts. The V gene is TRBV6-1, the J gene TRBJ2-6, with D perhaps TRBD2 (6 bases). This CDR3 comprises 16 residues. CDR1 and CDR2 from the germline V gene are MNHNS and SASEGT. V shed 1 base and J shed 3 bases, with 10 bases lying between them. Here the CDR3 reads CASSEEGGSGANVLTF. The CDR3 DNA reads TGTGCCAGCAGTGAAGAAGGAGGGAGTGGGGCCAACGTCCTGACTTTC.

This clonotype has at least ten counts. The chain combines TRBV10-3 with TRBJ2-3, with a possible D match to TRBD1 (7 bases). The germline V gene has CDR1 ENHRY and CDR2 SYGVKD. Trimming cost V 11 bases and J 0 bases, with 15 bases left between them. The CDR3 length is 14 residues. This chain's CDR3 is CASRDRPSTDTQYF. In DNA form, the CDR3 reads TGTGCCTCGCGGGACAGACCTAGCACAGATACGCAGTATTTT.

This clonotype has ten or more counts. This chain uses TRBV29-1 with TRBJ2-7; 12 nucleotides match TRBD2. J gave up 5 bases and V 0 bases, and 5 bases lay outside the gene matches. Germline-derived CDR1 and CDR2 are SQVTM and ANQGSEA. The CDR3 is 15 amino acids. CDR3 nucleotide sequence: TGCAGCGTTGAAGACCGACTAGCGGGAGCCCACGAGCAGTACTTC. This translates into CSVEDRLAGAHEQYF.

In its sample, this clonotype was seen many times. The CDR3 DNA follows: TGCGCCAGCAGAAGGGGGCGCGGATACAATGAGCAGTTCTTC. Protein product: CASRRGRGYNEQFF. The V gene is TRBV5-1, the J gene TRBJ2-1; 7 bases line up with TRBD1. Per germline, CDR1 SGHRS and CDR2 YFSETQ. The CDR3 runs 14 residues. Trimming took 5 bases from V and 4 from J; bases not matched to a gene: 6.

The gene calls are TRBV11-1 and TRBJ1-1; the D gene is possibly TRBD1 (6 bases). Germline loops: CDR1 SGHAT, CDR2 FQDESV (reference sequence). The ends were cut back, 7 bases at V and 0 bases at J, with 27 bases in the middle. The CDR3 consists of 19 residues. The CDR3 protein is CASKTPLRGPKSMNTEAFF. Here the CDR3 DNA reads TGTGCCAGCAAGACCCCCCTCAGGGGACCCAAATCAATGAACACTGAAGCTTTCTTT.